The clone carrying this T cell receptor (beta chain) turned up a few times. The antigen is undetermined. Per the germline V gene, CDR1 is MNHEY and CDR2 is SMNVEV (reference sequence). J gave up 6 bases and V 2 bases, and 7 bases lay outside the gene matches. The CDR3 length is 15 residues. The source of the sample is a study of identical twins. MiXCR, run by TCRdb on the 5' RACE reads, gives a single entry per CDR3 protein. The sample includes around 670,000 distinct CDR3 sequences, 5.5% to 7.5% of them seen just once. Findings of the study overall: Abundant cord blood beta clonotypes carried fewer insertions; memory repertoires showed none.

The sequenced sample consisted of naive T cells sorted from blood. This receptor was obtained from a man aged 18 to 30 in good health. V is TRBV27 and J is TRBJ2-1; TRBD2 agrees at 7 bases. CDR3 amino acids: CASSLLQGRANEQFF. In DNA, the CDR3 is TGTGCCAGCAGTTTACTACAAGGGAGGGCCAATGAGCAGTTCTTC.